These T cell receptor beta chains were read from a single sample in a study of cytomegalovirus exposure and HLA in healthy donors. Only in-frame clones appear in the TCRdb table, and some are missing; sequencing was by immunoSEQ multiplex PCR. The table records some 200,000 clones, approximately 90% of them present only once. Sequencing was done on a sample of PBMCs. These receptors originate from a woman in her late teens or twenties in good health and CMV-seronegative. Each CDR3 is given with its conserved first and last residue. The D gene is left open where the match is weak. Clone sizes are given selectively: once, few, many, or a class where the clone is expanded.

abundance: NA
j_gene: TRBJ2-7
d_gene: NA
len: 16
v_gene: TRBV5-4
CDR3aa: CASSLAGLTGLYEQYF
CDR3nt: TGTGCCAGCAGCTTGGCGGGACTGACAGGGCTATACGAGCAGTACTTC

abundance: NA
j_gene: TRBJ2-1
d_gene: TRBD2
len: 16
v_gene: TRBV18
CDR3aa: CASSAGTSGRVHEQFF
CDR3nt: TGTGCCAGCTCAGCAGGGACTAGCGGGAGAGTACATGAGCAGTTCTTC

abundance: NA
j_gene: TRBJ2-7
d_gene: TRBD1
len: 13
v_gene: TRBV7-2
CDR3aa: CASIGTGAYEQYF
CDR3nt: TGTGCCAGCATTGGGACAGGGGCGTACGAGCAGTACTTC

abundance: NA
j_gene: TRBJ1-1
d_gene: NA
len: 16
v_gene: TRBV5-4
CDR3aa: CASSPTGPEGNTEAFF
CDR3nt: TGTGCCAGCAGCCCCACAGGGCCAGAGGGGAACACTGAAGCTTTCTTT

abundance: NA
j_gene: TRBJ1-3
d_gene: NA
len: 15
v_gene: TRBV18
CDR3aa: CASSPDQVSGNTIYF
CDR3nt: TGTGCCAGCTCACCAGACCAGGTCTCTGGAAACACCATATATTTT

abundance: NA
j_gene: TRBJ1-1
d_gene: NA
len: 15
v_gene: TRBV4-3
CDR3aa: CASSQDQGASTEAFF
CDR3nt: TGCGCCAGCAGCCAAGATCAAGGGGCGAGTACTGAAGCTTTCTTT

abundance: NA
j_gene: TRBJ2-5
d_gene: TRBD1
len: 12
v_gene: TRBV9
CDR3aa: CASGDRAETQYF
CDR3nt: TGTGCCAGCGGGGACAGGGCCGAGACCCAGTACTTC

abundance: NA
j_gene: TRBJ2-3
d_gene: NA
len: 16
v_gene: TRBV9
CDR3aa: CASSPRPAASTDTQYF
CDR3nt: TGTGCCAGCAGCCCCCGCCCAGCGGCAAGCACAGATACGCAGTATTTT

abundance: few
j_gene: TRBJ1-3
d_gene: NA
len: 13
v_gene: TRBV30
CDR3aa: CAWSVSGGNTIYF
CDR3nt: TGTGCCTGGAGTGTATCCGGGGGAAACACCATATATTTT

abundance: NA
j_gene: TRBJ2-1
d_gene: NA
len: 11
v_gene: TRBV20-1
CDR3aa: CSASGSGEQFF
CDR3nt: TGCAGTGCTAGCGGCTCAGGTGAGCAGTTCTTC

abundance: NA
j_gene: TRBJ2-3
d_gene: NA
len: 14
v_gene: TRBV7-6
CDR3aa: CASSPYESADTQYF
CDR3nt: TGTGCCAGCAGCCCATACGAGAGCGCAGATACGCAGTATTTT

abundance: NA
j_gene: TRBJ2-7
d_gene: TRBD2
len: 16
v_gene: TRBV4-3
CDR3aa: CASSQDSGTSGYEQYF
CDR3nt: TGCGCCAGCAGCCAAGACTCCGGGACTAGCGGTTACGAGCAGTACTTC

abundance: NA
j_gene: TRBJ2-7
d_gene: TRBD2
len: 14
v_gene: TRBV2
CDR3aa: CASLGTSGSYEQYF
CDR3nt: TGTGCCAGCCTTGGGACTAGCGGCTCCTACGAGCAGTACTTC

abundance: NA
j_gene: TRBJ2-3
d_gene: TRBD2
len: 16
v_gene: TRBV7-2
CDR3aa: CASSPMRTRGSDTQYF
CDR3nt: TGTGCCAGCAGCCCGATGCGGACTAGGGGTTCAGATACGCAGTATTTT

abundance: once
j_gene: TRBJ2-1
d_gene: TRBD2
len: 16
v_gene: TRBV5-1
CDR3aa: CASSLFVSGGADEQFF
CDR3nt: TGCGCCAGCAGCTTGTTTGTGAGCGGGGGGGCCGATGAGCAGTTCTTC

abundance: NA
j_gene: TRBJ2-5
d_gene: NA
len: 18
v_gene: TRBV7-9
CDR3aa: CSSSPFQPGRVVQETQYF
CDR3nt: TGTTCCAGCAGCCCCTTCCAACCCGGCCGGGTCGTCCAAGAGACCCAGTACTTC

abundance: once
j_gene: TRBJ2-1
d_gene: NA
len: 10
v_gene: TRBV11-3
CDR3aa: CASGRQQQFF
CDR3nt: TGTGCCAGCGGGCGACAGCAGCAGTTCTTC

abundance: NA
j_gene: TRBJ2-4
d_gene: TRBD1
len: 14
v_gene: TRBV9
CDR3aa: CASSPRQGGNIQYF
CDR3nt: TGTGCCAGCAGCCCACGACAGGGGGGGAACATTCAGTACTTC

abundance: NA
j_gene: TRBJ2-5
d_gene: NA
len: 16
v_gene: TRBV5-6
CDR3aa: CASSLVTQGYQETQYF
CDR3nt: TGTGCCAGCAGCTTGGTTACGCAGGGCTACCAAGAGACCCAGTACTTC

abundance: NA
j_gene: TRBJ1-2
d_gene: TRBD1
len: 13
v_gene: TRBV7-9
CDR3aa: CASSPQGAEGYTF
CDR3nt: TGTGCCAGCAGCCCCCAGGGGGCGGAAGGCTACACCTTC

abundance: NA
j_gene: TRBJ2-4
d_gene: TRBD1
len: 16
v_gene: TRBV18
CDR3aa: CASTELGQGAKNIQYF
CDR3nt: TGTGCCAGCACTGAACTGGGACAGGGGGCCAAAAACATTCAGTACTTC

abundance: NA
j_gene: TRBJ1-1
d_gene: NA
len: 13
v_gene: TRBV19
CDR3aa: CASTKQGDTEAFF
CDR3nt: TGTGCCAGTACTAAACAGGGAGACACTGAAGCTTTCTTT

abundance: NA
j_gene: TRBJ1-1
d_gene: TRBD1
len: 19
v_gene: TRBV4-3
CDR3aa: CASSQGPGQGAVGKTEAFF
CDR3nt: TGCGCCAGCAGCCAGGGGCCGGGACAGGGGGCAGTGGGGAAGACTGAAGCTTTCTTT

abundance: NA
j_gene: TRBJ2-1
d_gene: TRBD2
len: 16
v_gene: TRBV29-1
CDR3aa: CSVDFGLAGGLDEQFF
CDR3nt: TGCAGCGTTGATTTTGGACTAGCGGGAGGGCTGGATGAGCAGTTCTTC

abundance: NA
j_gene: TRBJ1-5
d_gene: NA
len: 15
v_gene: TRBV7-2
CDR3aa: CASSLVVAGNQPQHF
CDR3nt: TGTGCCAGCAGCTTAGTGGTGGCAGGGAACCAGCCCCAGCATTTT

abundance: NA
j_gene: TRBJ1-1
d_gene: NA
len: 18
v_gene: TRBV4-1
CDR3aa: CASSKREQDELESTEAFF
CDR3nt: TGCGCCAGCAGCAAAAGGGAACAGGACGAATTAGAATCAACTGAAGCTTTCTTT

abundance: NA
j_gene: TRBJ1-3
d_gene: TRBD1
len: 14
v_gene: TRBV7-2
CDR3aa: CASSDRGLGNTIYF
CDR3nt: TGTGCCAGCAGTGACAGGGGGCTTGGAAACACCATATATTTT

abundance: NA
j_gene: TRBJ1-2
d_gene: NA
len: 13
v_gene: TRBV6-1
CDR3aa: CASRATGFDGYTF
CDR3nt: TGTGCCAGCAGGGCGACGGGATTTGATGGCTACACCTTC

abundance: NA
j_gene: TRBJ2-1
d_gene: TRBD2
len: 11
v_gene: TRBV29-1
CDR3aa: CSGLAGVGQFF
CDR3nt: TGCAGCGGCCTAGCGGGAGTTGGGCAGTTCTTC

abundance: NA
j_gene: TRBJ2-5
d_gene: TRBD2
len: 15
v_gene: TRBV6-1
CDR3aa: CASRKLAGARETQYF
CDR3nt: TGTGCCAGCAGAAAACTAGCGGGGGCTAGGGAGACCCAGTACTTC

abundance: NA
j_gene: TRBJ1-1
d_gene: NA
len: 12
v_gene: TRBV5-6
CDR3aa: CASSGEGTEAFF
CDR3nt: TGTGCCAGCAGCGGCGAGGGCACTGAAGCTTTCTTT

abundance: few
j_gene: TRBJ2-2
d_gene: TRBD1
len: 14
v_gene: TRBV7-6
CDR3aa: CASSSGTGRRELFF
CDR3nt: TGTGCCAGCAGCTCCGGGACAGGGCGCCGGGAGCTGTTTTTT

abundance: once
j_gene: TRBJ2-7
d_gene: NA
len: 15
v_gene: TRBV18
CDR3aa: CASSPPSESLREQYF
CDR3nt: TGTGCCAGCTCACCCCCCTCTGAATCCCTACGAGAGCAGTACTTC